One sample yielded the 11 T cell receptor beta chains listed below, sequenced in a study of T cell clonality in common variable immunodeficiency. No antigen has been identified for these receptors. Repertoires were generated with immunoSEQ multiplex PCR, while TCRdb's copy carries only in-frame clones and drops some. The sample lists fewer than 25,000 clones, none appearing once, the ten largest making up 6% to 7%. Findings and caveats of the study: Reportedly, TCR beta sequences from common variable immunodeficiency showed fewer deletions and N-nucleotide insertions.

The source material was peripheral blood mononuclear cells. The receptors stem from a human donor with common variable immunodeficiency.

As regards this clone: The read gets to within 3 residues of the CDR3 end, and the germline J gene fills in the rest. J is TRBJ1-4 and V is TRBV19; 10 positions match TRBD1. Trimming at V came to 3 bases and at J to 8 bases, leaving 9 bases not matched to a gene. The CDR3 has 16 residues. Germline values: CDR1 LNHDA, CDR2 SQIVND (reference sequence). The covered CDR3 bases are TGTGCCAGTAGTATCCTAAGCGGGACAGGGGAGGAAAAA. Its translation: CASSILSGTGEEK. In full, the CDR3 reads CASSILSGTGEEKLFF. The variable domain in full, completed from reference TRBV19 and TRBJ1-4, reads DGGITQSPKYLFRKEGQNVTLSCEQNLNHDAMYWYRQDPGQGLRLIYYSQIVNDFQKGDIAEGYSVSREKKESFPLTVTSAQKNPTAFYLCASSILSGTGEEKLFFGSGTQLSVL.

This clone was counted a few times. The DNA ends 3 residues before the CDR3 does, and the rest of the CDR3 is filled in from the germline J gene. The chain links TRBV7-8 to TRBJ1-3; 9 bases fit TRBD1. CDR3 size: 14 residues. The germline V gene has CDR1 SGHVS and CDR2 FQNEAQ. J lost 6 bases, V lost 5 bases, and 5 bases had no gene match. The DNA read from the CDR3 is TGTGCCAGCAGCATACAGGGGGCAGTAAACACC. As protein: CASSIQGAVNT. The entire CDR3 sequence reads CASSIQGAVNTIYF. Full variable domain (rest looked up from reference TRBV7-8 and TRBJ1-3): GAGVSQSPRYKVAKRGQDVALRCDPISGHVSLFWYQQALGQGPEFLTYFQNEAQLDKSGLPSDRFFAERPEGSVSTLKIQRTQQEDSAVYLCASSIQGAVNTIYFGEGSWLTVV.

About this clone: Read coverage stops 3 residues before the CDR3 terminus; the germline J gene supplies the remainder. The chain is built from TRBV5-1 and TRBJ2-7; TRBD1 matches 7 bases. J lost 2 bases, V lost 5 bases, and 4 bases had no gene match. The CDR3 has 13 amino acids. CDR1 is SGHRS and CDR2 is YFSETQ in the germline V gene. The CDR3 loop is CASRGGTAYEQYF. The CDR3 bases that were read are TGCGCCAGCAGAGGTGGGACAGCCTACGAG.

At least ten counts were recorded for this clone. The sequenced CDR3 bases are TGTGCCAGCAGCTCCCAGCGGGGGGACACCGGGGAG. It is translated as CASSSQRGDTGE. The complete CDR3 protein is CASSSQRGDTGELFF. The chain employs TRBV7-2 and TRBJ2-2, with 9 bases that match TRBD2. The DNA ends 3 residues before the CDR3 does, and the rest of the CDR3 is filled in from the germline J gene. The junction had 3 bases not matched to a gene; V was cut back by 4 bases and J by 3 bases. The CDR3 loop spans 15 amino acids. Germline CDR1 and CDR2: SGHTA and FQGNSA. Looking up the rest from reference TRBV7-2 and TRBJ2-2 gives the full variable domain: GAGVSQSPSNKVTEKGKDVELRCDPISGHTALYWYRQSLGQGLEFLIYFQGNSAPDKSGLPSDRFSAERTGGSVSTLTIQRTQQEDSAVYLCASSSQRGDTGELFFGEGSRLTVL.

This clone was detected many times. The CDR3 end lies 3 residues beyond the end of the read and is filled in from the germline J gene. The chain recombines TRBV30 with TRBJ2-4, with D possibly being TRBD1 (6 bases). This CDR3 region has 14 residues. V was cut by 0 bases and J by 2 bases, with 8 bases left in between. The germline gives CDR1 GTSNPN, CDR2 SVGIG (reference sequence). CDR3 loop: CAWSVRGTKNIQYF. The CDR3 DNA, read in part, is TGTGCCTGGAGTGTAAGGGGGACCAAAAACATT.

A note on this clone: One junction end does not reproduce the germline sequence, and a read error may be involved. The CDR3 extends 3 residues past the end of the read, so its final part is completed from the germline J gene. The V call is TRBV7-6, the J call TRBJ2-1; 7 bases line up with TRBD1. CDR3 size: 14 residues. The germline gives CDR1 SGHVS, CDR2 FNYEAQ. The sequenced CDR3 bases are TGTGTCAGCAGCTTGACAGGGATATTTGATGAG. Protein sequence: CVSSLTGIFDE. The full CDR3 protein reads CVSSLTGIFDEQFF.

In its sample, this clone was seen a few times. The sequenced CDR3 bases are TGTGCCAGCAGCGCCGGCGGCACTGAA. This translates into CASSAGGTE. In full, the CDR3 is CASSAGGTEAFF. The chain has TRBV13 and TRBJ1-1; the D is unclear. The read ends 3 residues shy of where the CDR3 ends; the end is completed using the germline J gene. Between the trimmed V and J ends, which lost 5 bases and 4 bases, there was a span of 8 bases. Germline lookup yields CDR1 PRHDT and CDR2 FYEKMQ (reference sequence). The CDR3 sequence is 12 residues long.

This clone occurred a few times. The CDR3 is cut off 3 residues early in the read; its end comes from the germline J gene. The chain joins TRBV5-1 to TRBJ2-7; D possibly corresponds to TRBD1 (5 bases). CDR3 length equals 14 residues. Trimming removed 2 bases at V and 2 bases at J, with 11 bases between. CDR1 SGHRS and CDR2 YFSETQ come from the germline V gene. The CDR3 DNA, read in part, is TGCGCCAGCAGCTTCCAGGGCCCAACCTACGAG. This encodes CASSFQGPTYE. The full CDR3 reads CASSFQGPTYEQYF.

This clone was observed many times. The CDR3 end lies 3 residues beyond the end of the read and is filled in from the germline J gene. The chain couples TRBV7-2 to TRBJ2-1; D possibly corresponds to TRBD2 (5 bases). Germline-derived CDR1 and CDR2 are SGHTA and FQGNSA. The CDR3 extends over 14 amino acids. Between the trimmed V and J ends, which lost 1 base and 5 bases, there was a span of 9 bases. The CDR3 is CASSLGRANNEQFF. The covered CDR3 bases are TGTGCCAGCAGCTTAGGGCGGGCCAACAATGAG. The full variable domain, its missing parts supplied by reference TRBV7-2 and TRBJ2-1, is GAGVSQSPSNKVTEKGKDVELRCDPISGHTALYWYRQSLGQGLEFLIYFQGNSAPDKSGLPSDRFSAERTGGSVSTLTIQRTQQEDSAVYLCASSLGRANNEQFFGPGTRLTVL.

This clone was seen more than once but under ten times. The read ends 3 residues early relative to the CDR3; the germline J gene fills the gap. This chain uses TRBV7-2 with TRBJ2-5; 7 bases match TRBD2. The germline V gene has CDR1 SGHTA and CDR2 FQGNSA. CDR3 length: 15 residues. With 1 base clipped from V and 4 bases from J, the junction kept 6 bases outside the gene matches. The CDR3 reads CASSLGATSLETQYF. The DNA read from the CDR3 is TGTGCCAGCAGCTTAGGGGCGACTAGCTTAGAGACC.

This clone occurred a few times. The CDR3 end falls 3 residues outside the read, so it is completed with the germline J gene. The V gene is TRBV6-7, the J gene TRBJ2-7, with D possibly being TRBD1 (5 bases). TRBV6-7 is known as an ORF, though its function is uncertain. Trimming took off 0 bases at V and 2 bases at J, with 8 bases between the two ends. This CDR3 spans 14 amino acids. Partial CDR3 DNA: TGTGCCAGCAGTTACTCTCCCAGGGCCTACGAG. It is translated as CASSYSPRAYE. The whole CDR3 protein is CASSYSPRAYEQYF.